This T cell receptor beta chain was found in a study of T cell repertoires in cytomegalovirus infection. Study overall: Public TCR beta signatures were indicative of both CMV infection and a matching HLA type. Study results and caveats: People with CMV and the relevant HLA were identified by cumulative public TCR beta family frequency. HLA-C-restricted CMV-specific TCR beta clonotypes prevailed in the ex vivo response.

Turning to this clonotype: What it recognizes is unknown.

Looked up from germline, CDR1 is SQVTM and CDR2 is ANQGSEA. With V trimmed by 3 bases and J by 5 bases, 13 bases remained unmatched. The length of the CDR3 is 17 residues. A single record per CDR3 protein comes from TCRdb applying MiXCR to the reads. The sample shows about 300,000 distinct CDR3 sequences, roughly a tenth of them seen only once. The chain has TRBV29-1 and TRBJ2-1; TRBD2 matches 10 bases. This receptor was taken from a human donor in good health (CMV status not recorded). Some clones in this sample may be carry-over from other donors' samples. Material for sequencing was PBMCs. This CDR3 reads CSVDPSGGPDGHNEQFF. CDR3 coding DNA: TGCAGCGTTGATCCTAGCGGGGGTCCGGACGGCCACAATGAGCAGTTCTTC.